This T cell receptor (beta chain) derives from a study of blood T cell repertoires in COVID-19. Study-wide background: COVID-19 samples collected from the United States, Italy and Spain covered acute and convalescent phases.

The V end was cut by 7 bases, the J end by 0 bases, with 13 bases between. This CDR3 has 14 residues. The germline CDR1 and CDR2 sequences are LNHDA and SQIVND (reference sequence). Authors' processing steps: Amplified reference gene primers provided the basis for estimating nucleated cell counts. Method: immunoSEQ multiplex PCR; TCRdb's copy keeps in-frame clones and lacks some. D and trimming were read from the DNA, whereas the V and J calls and clone size are those reported in that table. The profile covers about 180,000 clones, with less than 85% appearing a single time and approximately 7.3% taken by the ten largest.

The receptor was derived from a human donor in a cohort sampled during active COVID-19. The rearrangement links TRBV19 to TRBJ2-7; D possibly corresponds to TRBD2 (6 bases). Material for sequencing was peripheral blood. The CDR3: CASTPGGSSYEQYF. The CDR3 DNA is TGTGCCAGTACCCCCGGAGGGAGCTCCTACGAGCAGTACTTC.